The sequence of this T cell receptor (beta chain) was determined in a study of CD4 T cells in relation to SARS-CoV-2 and coronaviruses. Study overall: After approximately 10 days of antigen culture, PBMC TCR beta CDR3s were sequenced.

Unexposed donor CD4+ T cells date from about 2011-2018, before the COVID-19 pandemic. After more than eight days of culture, CD4+ T cells were isolated. Testing used SARS-CoV-2 S/N and four cold-coronavirus spikes on unexposed-donor CD4+ T cells, cells permitting. PBMCs were plated at roughly 2.1 million per well in IL-2-containing medium. The protocol was immunoSEQ multiplex PCR, while the TCRdb copy is restricted to in-frame clones and leaves out a portion. The sample records some 21,000 clones, 75% to 85% being singletons. CDR3 length: 20 amino acids. The ends lost 7 bases at V and 4 bases at J; junction bases unmatched: 22. CDR1 MRHNA and CDR2 SNTAGT come from the germline V gene. Concerning this clone: Its antigen is undetermined.

The chain is built from TRBV6-4 and TRBJ2-7, with 13 nucleotides matching TRBD2. The clonotype originates from a human donor in good health. Sequenced sample: CD4+ T cells from PBMCs, cultured in vitro. DNA of the CDR3: TGTGCCAGCACTCTCAGGACTAGCGGGAGAGTGGCCTCCAATTTGTACGAGCAGTACTTC. Residues: CASTLRTSGRVASNLYEQYF.